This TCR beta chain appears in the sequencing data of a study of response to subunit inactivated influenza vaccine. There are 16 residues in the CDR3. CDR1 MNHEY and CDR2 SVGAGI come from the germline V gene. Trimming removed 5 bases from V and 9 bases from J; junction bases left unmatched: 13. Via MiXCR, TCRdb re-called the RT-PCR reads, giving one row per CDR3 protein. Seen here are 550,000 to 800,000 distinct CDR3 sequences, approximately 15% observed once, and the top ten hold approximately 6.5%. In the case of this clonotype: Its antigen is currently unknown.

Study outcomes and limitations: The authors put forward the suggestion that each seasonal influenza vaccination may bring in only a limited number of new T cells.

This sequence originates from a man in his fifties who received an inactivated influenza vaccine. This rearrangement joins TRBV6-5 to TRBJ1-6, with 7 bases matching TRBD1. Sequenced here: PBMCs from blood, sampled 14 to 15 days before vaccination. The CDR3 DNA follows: TGTGCCAGCAGTCACCGACAGGGCAGTCATGGTTCACCCCTCCACTTT. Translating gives CASSHRQGSHGSPLHF.